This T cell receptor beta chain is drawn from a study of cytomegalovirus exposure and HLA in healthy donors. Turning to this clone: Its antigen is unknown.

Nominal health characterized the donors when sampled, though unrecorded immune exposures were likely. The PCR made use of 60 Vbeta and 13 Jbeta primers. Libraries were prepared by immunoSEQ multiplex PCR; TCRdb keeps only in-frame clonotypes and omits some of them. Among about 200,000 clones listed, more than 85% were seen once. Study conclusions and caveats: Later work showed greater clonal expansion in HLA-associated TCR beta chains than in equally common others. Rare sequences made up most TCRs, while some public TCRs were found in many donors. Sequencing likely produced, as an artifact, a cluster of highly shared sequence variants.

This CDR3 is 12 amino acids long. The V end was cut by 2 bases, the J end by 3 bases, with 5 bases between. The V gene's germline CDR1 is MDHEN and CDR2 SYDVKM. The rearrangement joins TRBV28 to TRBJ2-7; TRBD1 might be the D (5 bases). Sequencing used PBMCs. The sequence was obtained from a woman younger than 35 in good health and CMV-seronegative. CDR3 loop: CASSLQGYEQYF. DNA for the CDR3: TGTGCCAGCAGTTTACAGGGCTACGAGCAGTACTTC.